This paragraph reports one T cell receptor (beta chain). Repertoires were generated with immunoSEQ multiplex PCR, while TCRdb's copy carries only in-frame clones and drops some. The sample carries under 90,000 clones, 93% recorded once. The sample originates from a study of technical replicates of blood from several donors. In germline, CDR1 is SEHNR, CDR2 FQNEAQ (reference sequence). The length of the CDR3 is 12 residues. V lost 1 base and J lost 8, with 6 bases in between. The sequencing sample was made of T cells isolated from PBMCs. The rearrangement joins TRBV7-9 to TRBJ2-4; D gene uncertain. The receptor was isolated from a human donor in good health. The CDR3 region is CASSLGLDIQYF. The CDR3 nucleotides read TGTGCCAGCAGCTTAGGCCTAGACATTCAGTACTTC.